This T cell receptor (beta chain) emerged from a study of shared clonotypes between healthy human individuals. Looking at the study overall: CD4 naive and memory got three plates each, CD8 naive two, CD8 memory one. Study-level results: What naive subsets generally showed was a larger estimated richness than memory subsets showed.

Comment on this clone: As yet, its antigen is unknown.

This table comes from immunoSEQ multiplex PCR, and its TCRdb copy is limited to in-frame clones, with some not included. Of a few hundred thousand clones in the sample, around 95% were seen once. The CDR3 covers 16 residues. J was trimmed by 4 bases and V by 2 bases; bases with no gene match: 7. Germline loops: CDR1 SEHNR, CDR2 FQNEAQ (reference sequence). Terminally differentiated effector memory CD45RA+ cells were excluded by CCR7 positive selection of CD45RO-negative cells. Healthy HIV-negative adults without recent acute infections or vaccinations served as donors. The rearrangement links TRBV7-9 to TRBJ2-1, with 8 bases lining up with TRBD1. Input material: naive CD8+ T cells sorted from blood. This receptor was taken from a woman between 25 and 40 years old in good health. As DNA, the CDR3 is TGTGCCAGCAGCTTATACGGACAGGGCCCGTACAATGAGCAGTTCTTC. Translated, it gives CASSLYGQGPYNEQFF.